This is a list of T cell receptor beta chains from one sample in a study of shared clonotypes between healthy human individuals. Here immunoSEQ multiplex PCR was the method, and the copy in TCRdb shows in-frame clones only, minus some. The repertoire holds more than 600,000 clones, around 92% seen once, with nearly 25% in the top ten. Sequencing was carried out using naive CD8+ T cells sorted from blood. The receptors derive from a man aged 25-45 years in good health. CDR3s include the opening cysteine and the closing phenylalanine or tryptophan. Size is stated for part of the rows, as once, few or many counts, or as a class when the clone is expanded.

TRBJ2-3 TRBV11-3 - CASSLKTSGAEVDTQYF
TRBJ1-4 TRBV10-3 - CAISEPQGMPQKLFF
TRBJ2-5 TRBV14 - CASSQVPPWGTVDKETQYF
TRBJ2-5 TRBV9 once CASSSQSSGETQYF
TRBJ2-3 TRBV7-9 - CASRPAGYLGDTQYF
TRBJ1-2 TRBV29-1 - CSAETPTARYGYTF
TRBJ1-1 TRBV5-6 - CASVRAPNTEAFF
TRBJ2-7 TRBV27 - CASSLDRTHLYEQYF
TRBJ2-3 TRBV29-1 - CSARLAGDSNTQYF
TRBJ2-1 TRBV7-9 - CASSLGRGSYNEQFF
TRBJ2-3 TRBV25-1 - CASSDPNGPGGDTQYF
TRBJ2-1 TRBV11-3 - CASSASYNEQFF
TRBJ1-5 TRBV11-2 once CASSPTGYSNQPQHF
TRBJ2-2 TRBV7-9 few CASSLSGFTGELFF